These T cell receptor beta chains were read from a single sample in a study of cytomegalovirus exposure and HLA in healthy donors. Method: immunoSEQ multiplex PCR; TCRdb's copy keeps in-frame clones and lacks some. The data show about 49,000 clones, about 90% seen once. Sample: PBMCs. The source is a man younger than 35 in good health and CMV-seronegative. The CDR3 runs from the conserved cysteine through the conserved F or W. A D gene is named only where the DNA matches it firmly. Only some rows state a clone size, as once, few, many or a class for expanded clones.

>TRBV5-1|TRBD2|once|TRBJ2-7
CASSPTSGVTYEQYF
TGCGCCAGCAGTCCTACTAGCGGGGTGACCTACGAGCAGTACTTC
>TRBV18|NA|NA|TRBJ2-3
CASSPTQRQTFTDTQYF
TGTGCCAGCTCACCAACCCAGCGACAGACATTCACAGATACGCAGTATTTT
>TRBV7-2|NA|NA|TRBJ1-1
CASSLPRGAGGTEAFF
TGTGCCAGCAGCTTACCTCGGGGGGCGGGGGGCACTGAAGCTTTCTTT
>TRBV19|NA|NA|TRBJ2-4
CASSPRQTGKNIQYF
TGTGCCAGTAGTCCCCGACAGACAGGCAAAAACATTCAGTACTTC
>TRBV5-6|TRBD1|NA|TRBJ1-5
CASSLARGSNQPQHF
TGTGCCAGCAGCTTGGCCAGGGGGAGCAATCAGCCCCAGCATTTT
>TRBV28|NA|NA|TRBJ2-2
CASIPTGVGGELFF
TGTGCCAGCATCCCAACGGGGGTGGGCGGGGAGCTGTTTTTT
>TRBV30|NA|NA|TRBJ1-2
CAWSSGLDYGYTF
TGTGCCTGGAGTTCAGGGCTCGACTATGGCTACACCTTC
>TRBV27|NA|NA|TRBJ1-1
CASSLRGAGNTEAFF
TGTGCCAGCAGTTTAAGAGGAGCGGGGAACACTGAAGCTTTCTTT
>TRBV2|NA|NA|TRBJ1-2
CASSEVGFGYTF
TGTGCCAGCAGTGAAGTCGGGTTTGGCTACACCTTC
>TRBV9|TRBD2|NA|TRBJ2-7
CASSVAPTSGRSGEQYF
TGTGCCAGCAGCGTAGCCCCGACTAGCGGGAGGTCGGGGGAGCAGTACTTC
>TRBV28|NA|NA|TRBJ2-1
CASSLLATRGNEQFF
TGTGCCAGCAGTCTATTAGCGACCCGAGGCAATGAGCAGTTCTTC
>TRBV4-2|NA|NA|TRBJ1-1
CASSHPDWGGATEAFF
TGTGCCAGCAGCCATCCCGATTGGGGGGGAGCTACTGAAGCTTTCTTT
>TRBV6-1|TRBD2|NA|TRBJ2-7
CASSGLAGEVNNF
TGTGCCAGCAGTGGTTTAGCGGGAGAGGTGAACAACTTC
>TRBV28|TRBD1|NA|TRBJ1-5
CASSSTYPTGVGQPQHF
TGTGCCAGCAGTTCTACCTACCCTACAGGGGTCGGTCAGCCCCAGCATTTT
>TRBV6-1|NA|once|TRBJ2-7
CASRISYEQYF
TGTGCCAGCAGAATCAGCTACGAGCAGTACTTC
>TRBV6-1|NA|NA|TRBJ1-4
CASSARTVTNEKLFF
TGTGCCAGCAGTGCCCGGACAGTTACTAATGAAAAACTGTTTTTT
>TRBV7-2|TRBD2|few|TRBJ2-1
CASSLRTSGRAEQFF
TGTGCCAGCAGCCTTCGGACTAGCGGGAGGGCTGAGCAGTTCTTC
>TRBV27|TRBD2|NA|TRBJ2-6
CASTPGGTGANVLTF
TGTGCCAGCACCCCGGGGGGGACAGGGGCCAACGTCCTGACTTTC
>TRBV29-1|NA|NA|TRBJ1-4
CSVEDWGEGNEKLFF
TGCAGCGTTGAAGATTGGGGGGAGGGTAATGAAAAACTGTTTTTT
>TRBV5-5|NA|NA|TRBJ1-1
CASSSRHNTEAFF
TGTGCCAGCAGCAGCAGGCATAACACTGAAGCTTTCTTT
>TRBV13|TRBD2|NA|TRBJ2-3
CASSFRTSGSNTQYF
TGTGCCAGCAGCTTTCGGACTAGCGGGAGTAATACGCAGTATTTT
>TRBV6-5|NA|NA|TRBJ2-1
CASSYLDSSSYNEQFF
TGTGCCAGCAGTTATCTGGACAGTAGCTCCTACAATGAGCAGTTCTTC
>TRBV27|TRBD1|NA|TRBJ2-5
CASKRQGAGPVETQYF
TGTGCCAGCAAACGACAGGGTGCAGGACCGGTGGAGACCCAGTACTTC
>TRBV15|NA|NA|TRBJ1-5
CATSEGRNQPQHF
TGTGCCACCAGCGAGGGGAGGAATCAGCCCCAGCATTTT
>TRBV6-5|TRBD2|NA|TRBJ2-1
CASRRTSGRHEQFF
TGTGCCAGCAGAAGGACTAGCGGGAGACATGAGCAGTTCTTC
>TRBV28|TRBD2|NA|TRBJ2-1
CASSLRTSGYNEQFF
TGTGCCAGCAGTTTACGGACTAGCGGCTACAATGAGCAGTTCTTC
>TRBV30|NA|NA|TRBJ1-5
CAWCDSPNQPQHF
TGTGCCTGGTGCGACAGCCCCAATCAGCCCCAGCATTTT
>TRBV5-5|NA|NA|TRBJ1-3
CASSLAGGLGNTIYF
TGTGCCAGCAGCTTGGCCGGCGGATTAGGAAACACCATATATTTT
>TRBV29-1|NA|NA|TRBJ2-1
CSVAAVSTGNEQFF
TGCAGCGTCGCCGCGGTCAGTACAGGGAATGAGCAGTTCTTC
>TRBV19|NA|once|TRBJ1-1
CASSRAGGTMNTEAFF
TGTGCCAGTAGTCGGGCAGGAGGAACCATGAACACTGAAGCTTTCTTT
>TRBV28|TRBD2|NA|TRBJ2-5
CASSFPGTSGRNPRGAQYF
TGTGCCAGCAGTTTTCCCGGGACTAGCGGGAGGAACCCCCGAGGGGCCCAGTACTTC
>TRBV27|NA|NA|TRBJ2-1
CASSLVGGGGAGEQFF
TGTGCCAGCAGTTTGGTTGGAGGGGGCGGGGCAGGAGAGCAGTTCTTC
>TRBV2|NA|NA|TRBJ1-1
CASSDGGGRNTEAFF
TGTGCCAGCAGTGATGGGGGGGGGCGGAACACTGAAGCTTTCTTT
>TRBV19|TRBD2|few|TRBJ2-7
CASSTPGLATYEQYF
TGTGCCAGTAGTACGCCGGGACTAGCGACCTACGAGCAGTACTTC
>TRBV6-1|TRBD2|NA|TRBJ2-3
CASKVAGVLGSWYF
TGTGCCAGCAAGGTAGCGGGAGTCCTAGGTTCTTGGTATTTT
>TRBV7-9|TRBD2|NA|TRBJ2-3
CASSLPGGRQTSTDTQYF
TGTGCCAGCAGCTTACCAGGCGGGAGGCAAACTAGCACAGATACGCAGTATTTT
>TRBV6-5|NA|NA|TRBJ2-3
CASSYSGSPTDTQYF
TGTGCCAGCAGTTATTCGGGTAGCCCCACAGATACGCAGTATTTT
>TRBV6-5|NA|NA|TRBJ1-2
CASRWSGGYTF
TGTGCCAGCAGGTGGTCGGGGGGCTACACCTTC
>TRBV5-4|TRBD1|NA|TRBJ2-7
CASSSGTGSYEQYF
TGTGCCAGCAGCTCCGGGACAGGGAGCTACGAGCAGTACTTC
>TRBV28|TRBD2|NA|TRBJ2-6
CASSPSSGNSGANVLTF
TGTGCCAGCAGTCCCTCTAGCGGTAACTCTGGGGCCAACGTCCTGACTTTC
>TRBV6-1|TRBD2|once|TRBJ2-1
CASSEPDLAGGLGSYNEQFF
TGTGCCAGCAGTGAACCCGATCTAGCGGGAGGTCTTGGTTCATACAATGAGCAGTTCTTC
>TRBV18|TRBD2|few|TRBJ2-1
CASSPQMGLAGTYNEQFF
TGTGCCAGCTCACCACAAATGGGACTAGCGGGAACCTACAATGAGCAGTTCTTC
>TRBV27|NA|once|TRBJ2-7
CASSSTPRPSRSSYEQYF
TGTGCCAGCAGTTCCACTCCCCGTCCTAGCAGGAGCTCCTACGAGCAGTACTTC
>TRBV25-1|TRBD2|NA|TRBJ2-7
CASSYGAGGIYEQYF
TGTGCCAGCAGTTATGGAGCGGGAGGGATCTACGAGCAGTACTTC
>TRBV7-3|TRBD2|NA|TRBJ2-1
CASSFLAGTYNEQFF
TGTGCCAGCAGCTTTCTAGCGGGCACCTACAATGAGCAGTTCTTC
>TRBV12-5|TRBD2|NA|TRBJ2-3
CASGLWLAGTDTQYF
TGTGCTAGTGGTTTGTGGCTAGCGGGAACAGATACGCAGTATTTT
>TRBV7-8|TRBD2|NA|TRBJ2-5
CASKIQGLAGGQETQYF
TGTGCCAGCAAAATTCAGGGACTAGCGGGAGGGCAGGAGACCCAGTACTTC
>TRBV19|NA|NA|TRBJ1-5
CASRDILIAGIDSNQPQHF
TGTGCCAGTAGGGACATTTTGATTGCGGGGATTGATAGCAATCAGCCCCAGCATTTT
>TRBV7-7|TRBD1|NA|TRBJ2-5
CASSSSLYRTGGQETQYF
TGTGCCAGCAGCTCCAGTTTGTACAGGACAGGGGGTCAAGAGACCCAGTACTTC
>TRBV9|TRBD2|NA|TRBJ2-1
CASSGLLAGAYNEQFF
TGTGCCAGCAGCGGCCTTCTAGCGGGAGCATACAATGAGCAGTTCTTC